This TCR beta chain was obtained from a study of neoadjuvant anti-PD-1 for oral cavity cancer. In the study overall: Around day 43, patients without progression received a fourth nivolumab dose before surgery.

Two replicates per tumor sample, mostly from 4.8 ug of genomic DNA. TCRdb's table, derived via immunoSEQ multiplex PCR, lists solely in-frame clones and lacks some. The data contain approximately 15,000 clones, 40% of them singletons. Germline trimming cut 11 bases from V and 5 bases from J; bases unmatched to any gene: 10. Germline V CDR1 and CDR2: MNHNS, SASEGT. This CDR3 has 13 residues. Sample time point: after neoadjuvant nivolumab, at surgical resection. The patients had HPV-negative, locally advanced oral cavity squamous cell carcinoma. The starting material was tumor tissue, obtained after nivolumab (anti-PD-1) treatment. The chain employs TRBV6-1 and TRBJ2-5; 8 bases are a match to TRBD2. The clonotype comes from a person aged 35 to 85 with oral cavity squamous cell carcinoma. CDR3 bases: TGTGCCGGAATTCGGGGGGGTAGGGAGACCCAGTACTTC. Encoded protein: CAGIRGGRETQYF.